The rows below give T cell receptor beta chains drawn from one sample of a study of blood T cell repertoires in COVID-19. This table comes from immunoSEQ multiplex PCR, and its TCRdb copy is limited to in-frame clones, with some not included. The sample contains approximately 230,000 clones, around 89% of which appear only once. Sequenced: PBMCs or T cells enriched from blood (not recorded which). These receptor sequences come from a woman aged 25 to 39 who had recovered from COVID-19. Both conserved end residues are part of each CDR3. Fields, in order: J gene, clone size, V gene, D gene, CDR3 DNA, CDR3 protein. A D gene is named only where the DNA matches it firmly. Clone size is stated in some rows and not others, as once, few, many or a class when expanded.

j_call: TRBJ1-1; clone_size: few; v_call: TRBV15; d_call: TRBD1; cdr3_nt: TGTGCCACCAGCCGGACAGGGAACACTGAAGCTTTCTTT; cdr3_aa: CATSRTGNTEAFF
j_call: TRBJ1-2; clone_size: once; v_call: TRBV5-1; d_call: TRBD1; cdr3_nt: TGCGCCAGCAGCTTGGTGGGACAGGGGTCACAGGGCTACACCTTC; cdr3_aa: CASSLVGQGSQGYTF
j_call: TRBJ1-2; clone_size: .; v_call: TRBV6-1; d_call: TRBD1; cdr3_nt: TGTGCCAGCAGTGACAGACAGGGGGCCTATGGCTACACCTTC; cdr3_aa: CASSDRQGAYGYTF
j_call: TRBJ2-7; clone_size: .; v_call: TRBV28; d_call: .; cdr3_nt: TGTGCCAGCAGTTTATGGCCCCCGGTCCGAGACAGGGAGGACTCCTACGAGCAGTACTTC; cdr3_aa: CASSLWPPVRDREDSYEQYF
j_call: TRBJ2-6; clone_size: .; v_call: TRBV3-1/TRBV3-2; d_call: TRBD1; cdr3_nt: TGTGCCAGCTCCCGACAGGGAAGTTCTGGGGCCAACGTCCTGACTTTC; cdr3_aa: CASSRQGSSGANVLTF
j_call: TRBJ1-5; clone_size: .; v_call: TRBV28; d_call: TRBD1; cdr3_nt: TGTGCCAGCAGTCCACAGGGGCCCCGTCAGCCCCAGCATTTT; cdr3_aa: CASSPQGPRQPQHF
j_call: TRBJ2-1; clone_size: .; v_call: TRBV30; d_call: .; cdr3_nt: TGTGCCTGGAGTGAGGGGGGGTCCTACAATGAGCAGTTCTTC; cdr3_aa: CAWSEGGSYNEQFF
j_call: TRBJ1-6; clone_size: .; v_call: TRBV10-3; d_call: .; cdr3_nt: TGTGCCATCAGTGAGGACGGGTCTTCACCCCCCCACTTT; cdr3_aa: CAISEDGSSPPHF
j_call: TRBJ1-1; clone_size: once; v_call: TRBV29-1; d_call: .; cdr3_nt: TGCAGCATCAGGGTAACTGAAGCTTTCTTT; cdr3_aa: CSIRVTEAFF
j_call: TRBJ2-2; clone_size: .; v_call: TRBV10-3; d_call: TRBD1; cdr3_nt: TGTGCCATCAGTGAGTCCGGACAGGGGTCCGGGGAGCTGTTTTTT; cdr3_aa: CAISESGQGSGELFF
j_call: TRBJ1-2; clone_size: .; v_call: TRBV27; d_call: TRBD1; cdr3_nt: TGTGCCAGCAGTTTAGGGACAGGGGGCGGCTACACCTTC; cdr3_aa: CASSLGTGGGYTF
j_call: TRBJ1-4; clone_size: .; v_call: TRBV28; d_call: .; cdr3_nt: TGTGCCAGCAGTCTAACCCAGGGAGGTAATGAAAAACTGTTTTTT; cdr3_aa: CASSLTQGGNEKLFF
j_call: TRBJ1-2; clone_size: .; v_call: TRBV4-2; d_call: TRBD1; cdr3_nt: TGTGCCAGCAGCCAAGCAGGGGGCGACTATGGCTACACCTTC; cdr3_aa: CASSQAGGDYGYTF
j_call: TRBJ2-1; clone_size: .; v_call: TRBV6-5; d_call: .; cdr3_nt: TGTGCCAGCAGTTTAAGGTCTAGAATAGCGAATGAGCAGTTCTTC; cdr3_aa: CASSLRSRIANEQFF
j_call: TRBJ1-3; clone_size: .; v_call: TRBV7-4; d_call: .; cdr3_nt: TGTGCCAGCAGCCTCACAGTCGGCTGCTCTGGAAACACCATATATTTT; cdr3_aa: CASSLTVGCSGNTIYF
j_call: TRBJ1-2; clone_size: .; v_call: TRBV10-2; d_call: .; cdr3_nt: TGCGCCAGCAGTGCCGGGAATGGCTACACCTTC; cdr3_aa: CASSAGNGYTF
j_call: TRBJ1-2; clone_size: .; v_call: TRBV30; d_call: .; cdr3_nt: TGTGCCTGGAGTGCCCAAATACAGGGTGATGGCTACACCTTC; cdr3_aa: CAWSAQIQGDGYTF
j_call: TRBJ1-6; clone_size: .; v_call: TRBV27; d_call: TRBD1; cdr3_nt: TGTGCCAGCAAGATCGACAGGGTTAATTCACCCCTCCACTTT; cdr3_aa: CASKIDRVNSPLHF
j_call: TRBJ1-4; clone_size: .; v_call: TRBV21-1; d_call: .; cdr3_nt: TGTGCCAGCAGCAAAGTGGGGCGACCGGCAGAAGAAAAACTGTTTTTT; cdr3_aa: CASSKVGRPAEEKLFF
j_call: TRBJ1-4; clone_size: .; v_call: TRBV15; d_call: TRBD1; cdr3_nt: TGTGCCACCAGCAGAGGACAGGGGGCCCCAACTAATGAAAAACTGTTTTTT; cdr3_aa: CATSRGQGAPTNEKLFF
j_call: TRBJ1-1; clone_size: .; v_call: TRBV5-1; d_call: .; cdr3_nt: TGCGCCAGCAGCTTGGACAGCGAAGCTTTCTTT; cdr3_aa: CASSLDSEAFF
j_call: TRBJ1-3; clone_size: .; v_call: TRBV7-2; d_call: TRBD1; cdr3_nt: TGTGCCAGCAGCTTAGACAGGGGAGGAAACACCATATATTTT; cdr3_aa: CASSLDRGGNTIYF
j_call: TRBJ1-2; clone_size: .; v_call: TRBV20-1; d_call: .; cdr3_nt: TGCAGTGCTAGTCCGGGGATGTCCAATGGCTACACCTTC; cdr3_aa: CSASPGMSNGYTF
j_call: TRBJ1-1; clone_size: .; v_call: TRBV2; d_call: .; cdr3_nt: TGTGCCAGCAGTGTTTCAGGGGAGAACACTGAAGCTTTCTTT; cdr3_aa: CASSVSGENTEAFF
j_call: TRBJ2-3; clone_size: few; v_call: TRBV2; d_call: .; cdr3_nt: TGTGCCAGCAGTGCCGAGGCTGATACGCAGTATTTT; cdr3_aa: CASSAEADTQYF
j_call: TRBJ2-1; clone_size: .; v_call: TRBV27; d_call: TRBD1; cdr3_nt: TGTGCCAGCAGTAGGCAACCGGGACAGGGGGCTGATGAGCAGTTCTTC; cdr3_aa: CASSRQPGQGADEQFF
j_call: TRBJ2-2; clone_size: .; v_call: TRBV4-2; d_call: TRBD2; cdr3_nt: TGTGCCAGCAGCCTACAAAGGGGACTAGCGGGTTCTGGGGAGCTGTTTTTT; cdr3_aa: CASSLQRGLAGSGELFF
j_call: TRBJ2-7; clone_size: .; v_call: TRBV18; d_call: TRBD2; cdr3_nt: TGTGCCAGCTCACCCGCGGGAGTTAGCGGGAGCAGCTCCTACGAGCAGTACTTC; cdr3_aa: CASSPAGVSGSSSYEQYF
j_call: TRBJ1-2; clone_size: .; v_call: TRBV7-2; d_call: TRBD1; cdr3_nt: TGTGCCAGCAGCTTAGCGAGGGACAGATACTATGGCTACACCTTC; cdr3_aa: CASSLARDRYYGYTF
j_call: TRBJ1-2; clone_size: .; v_call: TRBV28; d_call: .; cdr3_nt: TGTGCCAGCAGCCTATCAATGGTGAACTATGGCTACACCTTC; cdr3_aa: CASSLSMVNYGYTF
j_call: TRBJ2-7; clone_size: .; v_call: TRBV2; d_call: TRBD2; cdr3_nt: TGTGCCAGCAGGAATAGCGGGAGGTCTCAAGAGCAGTACTTC; cdr3_aa: CASRNSGRSQEQYF
j_call: TRBJ1-1; clone_size: .; v_call: TRBV29-1; d_call: .; cdr3_nt: TGCAGCGCTGCGCCTTCGAACACTGAAGCTTTCTTT; cdr3_aa: CSAAPSNTEAFF
j_call: TRBJ2-5; clone_size: .; v_call: TRBV6-5; d_call: TRBD2; cdr3_nt: TGTGCCAGCAGTTACTCCTCGGGGGGAGGAGAGACCCAGTACTTC; cdr3_aa: CASSYSSGGGETQYF
j_call: TRBJ2-3; clone_size: once; v_call: TRBV7-2; d_call: .; cdr3_nt: TGTGCCAGCAGCTTAGCTCTGAGTGGAAGAGGTACAGATACGCAGTATTTT; cdr3_aa: CASSLALSGRGTDTQYF
j_call: TRBJ1-1; clone_size: .; v_call: TRBV9; d_call: .; cdr3_nt: TGTGCCAGCAGCGCGACGACAGGACCAAACACTGAAGCTTTCTTT; cdr3_aa: CASSATTGPNTEAFF
j_call: TRBJ2-3; clone_size: once; v_call: TRBV27; d_call: .; cdr3_nt: TGTGCCAGCAGTTTTTTCGACAGGTTCCACGACACAGATACGCAGTATTTT; cdr3_aa: CASSFFDRFHDTDTQYF
j_call: TRBJ2-1; clone_size: .; v_call: TRBV7-2; d_call: .; cdr3_nt: TGTGCCAGCAGCTTAAACATCCATGAGCAGTTCTTC; cdr3_aa: CASSLNIHEQFF
j_call: TRBJ2-1; clone_size: once; v_call: TRBV10-3; d_call: .; cdr3_nt: TGTGCCATCAGTCCTAGCGCAAGCTCCTACAATGAGCAGTTCTTC; cdr3_aa: CAISPSASSYNEQFF
j_call: TRBJ1-1; clone_size: .; v_call: TRBV27; d_call: .; cdr3_nt: TGTGCCAGCAGTTTCACTCAAGCTTTCTTT; cdr3_aa: CASSFTQAFF
j_call: TRBJ1-3; clone_size: .; v_call: TRBV30; d_call: .; cdr3_nt: TGTGCCTGGAGTTTTGGACTTACCTCTGGAAACACCATATATTTT; cdr3_aa: CAWSFGLTSGNTIYF
j_call: TRBJ1-1; clone_size: .; v_call: TRBV18; d_call: .; cdr3_nt: TGTGCCAGCTCACCTGGGACAAGAAGCACTGAAGCTTTCTTT; cdr3_aa: CASSPGTRSTEAFF
j_call: TRBJ1-2; clone_size: .; v_call: TRBV4-3; d_call: TRBD1; cdr3_nt: TGCGCCAGCAGCAAAGTACCGGGACAGGCTAACTATGGCTACACCTTC; cdr3_aa: CASSKVPGQANYGYTF
j_call: TRBJ2-4; clone_size: .; v_call: TRBV7-2; d_call: TRBD1; cdr3_nt: TGTGCCAGCAGCTTAGGACAGGGCATGAACATTCAGTACTTC; cdr3_aa: CASSLGQGMNIQYF